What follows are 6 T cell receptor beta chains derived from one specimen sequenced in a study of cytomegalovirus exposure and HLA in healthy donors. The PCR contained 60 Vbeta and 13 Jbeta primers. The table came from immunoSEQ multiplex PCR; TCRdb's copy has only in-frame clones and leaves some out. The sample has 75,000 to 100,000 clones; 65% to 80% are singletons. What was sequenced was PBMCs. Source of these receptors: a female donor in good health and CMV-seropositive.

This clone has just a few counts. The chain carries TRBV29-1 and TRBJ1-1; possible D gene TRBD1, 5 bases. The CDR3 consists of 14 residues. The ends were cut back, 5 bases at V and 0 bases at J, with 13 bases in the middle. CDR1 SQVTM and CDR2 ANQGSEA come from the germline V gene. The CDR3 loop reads CSVRSQGMNTEAFF. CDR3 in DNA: TGCAGCGTTAGGTCCCAGGGTATGAACACTGAAGCTTTCTTT.

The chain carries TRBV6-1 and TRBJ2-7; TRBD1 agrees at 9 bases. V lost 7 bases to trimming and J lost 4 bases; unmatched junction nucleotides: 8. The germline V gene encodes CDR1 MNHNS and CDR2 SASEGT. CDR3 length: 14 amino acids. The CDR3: CASIRTGAEYEQYF. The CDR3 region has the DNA TGTGCCAGCATCCGGACAGGGGCAGAATACGAGCAGTACTTC.

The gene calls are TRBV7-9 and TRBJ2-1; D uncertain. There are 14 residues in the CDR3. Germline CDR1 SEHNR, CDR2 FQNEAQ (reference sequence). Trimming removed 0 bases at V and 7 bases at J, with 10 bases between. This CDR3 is CASSLAGDQNEQFF. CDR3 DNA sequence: TGTGCCAGCAGCTTAGCGGGCGATCAAAATGAGCAGTTCTTC.

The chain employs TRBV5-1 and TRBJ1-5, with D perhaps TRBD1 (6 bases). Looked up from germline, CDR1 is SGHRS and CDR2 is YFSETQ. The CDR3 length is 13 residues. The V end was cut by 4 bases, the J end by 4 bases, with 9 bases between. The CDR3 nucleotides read TGCGCCAGCAGCGTAACAGGGAATCAGCCCCAGCATTTT. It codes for CASSVTGNQPQHF.

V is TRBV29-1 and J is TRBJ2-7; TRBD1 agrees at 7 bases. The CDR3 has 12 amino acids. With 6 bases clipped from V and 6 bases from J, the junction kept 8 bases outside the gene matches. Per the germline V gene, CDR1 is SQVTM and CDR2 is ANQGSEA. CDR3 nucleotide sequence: TGCAGCGTCCGGGACAGCCCCTCCGAGCAGTACTTC. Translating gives CSVRDSPSEQYF.

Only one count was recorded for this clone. Here the CDR3 DNA reads TGTGCCAGCAGTTACTCCACTTTCACCGGGGAGCTGTTTTTT. It is translated as CASSYSTFTGELFF. The chain employs TRBV6-5 and TRBJ2-2; no reliable D call. The CDR3 totals 14 residues. Trimming stripped 0 bases from V and 4 bases from J, with 6 bases between. Germline CDR1 and CDR2: MNHEY and SVGAGI.